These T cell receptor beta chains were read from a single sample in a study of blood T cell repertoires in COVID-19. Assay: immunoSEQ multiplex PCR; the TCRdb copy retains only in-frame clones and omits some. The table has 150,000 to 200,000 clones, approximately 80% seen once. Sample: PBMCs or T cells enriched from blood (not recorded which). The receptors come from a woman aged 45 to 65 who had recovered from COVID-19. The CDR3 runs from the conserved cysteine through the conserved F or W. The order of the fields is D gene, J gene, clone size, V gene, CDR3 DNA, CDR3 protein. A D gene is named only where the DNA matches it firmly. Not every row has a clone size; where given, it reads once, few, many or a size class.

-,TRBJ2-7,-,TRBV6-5,TGTGCCAGCAGTTATGAGGGAATCCCCTACGAGCAGTACTTC,CASSYEGIPYEQYF
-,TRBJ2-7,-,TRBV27,TGTGCCAGCAGTTTATCTTTTCGGCAGGGCAAGTACTTC,CASSLSFRQGKYF
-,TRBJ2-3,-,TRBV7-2,TGTGCCAGCAGCTTAGACGTCGGGATAGGCACAGATACGCAGTATTTT,CASSLDVGIGTDTQYF
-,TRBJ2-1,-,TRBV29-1,TGCAGCGAAAGAGCGGAACCATACAATGAGCAGTTCTTC,CSERAEPYNEQFF
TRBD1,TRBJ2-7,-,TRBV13,TGTGCCAGCAGATCAGCCGGGACAGGCCTCTACGAGCAGTACTTC,CASRSAGTGLYEQYF
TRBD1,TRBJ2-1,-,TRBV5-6,TGTGCCAGCAGCGACCAGACAGGGGTGTCCTACAATGAGCAGTTCTTC,CASSDQTGVSYNEQFF
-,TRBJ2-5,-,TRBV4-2,TGTGCCAGCAGCCAAGACCCGACAGGACCTGAGACCCAGTACTTC,CASSQDPTGPETQYF
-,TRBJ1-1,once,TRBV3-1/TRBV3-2,TGTGCCAGCAGCCAGATAGCAGGGCCCGCGCAAGCTTTCTTT,CASSQIAGPAQAFF
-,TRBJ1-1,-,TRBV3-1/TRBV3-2,TGTGCCAGCCGACGTTCGGCAGGGGTGAACACTGAAGCTTTCTTT,CASRRSAGVNTEAFF
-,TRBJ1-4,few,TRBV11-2,TGTGCCAGCAGCTTAGCCACCCAGGGAAAACTGTTTTTT,CASSLATQGKLFF
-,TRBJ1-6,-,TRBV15,TGTGCCACCAGCAGTGCCATCGGTTCACCCCTCCACTTT,CATSSAIGSPLHF
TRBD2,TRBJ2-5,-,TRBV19,TGTGCCAGTAGCACGACTAGCGGGAGACGGTCCCTCCTGCAACAAGAGACCCAGTACTTC,CASSTTSGRRSLLQQETQYF
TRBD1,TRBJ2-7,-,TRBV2,TGTGCCAGCAGCGGGGGGAGACCGGGACAGGGTCCCTACGAGCAGTACTTC,CASSGGRPGQGPYEQYF
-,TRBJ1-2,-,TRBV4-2,TGTGCCAGCAGCCTTACGGGGGACAACTATGGCTACACCTTC,CASSLTGDNYGYTF